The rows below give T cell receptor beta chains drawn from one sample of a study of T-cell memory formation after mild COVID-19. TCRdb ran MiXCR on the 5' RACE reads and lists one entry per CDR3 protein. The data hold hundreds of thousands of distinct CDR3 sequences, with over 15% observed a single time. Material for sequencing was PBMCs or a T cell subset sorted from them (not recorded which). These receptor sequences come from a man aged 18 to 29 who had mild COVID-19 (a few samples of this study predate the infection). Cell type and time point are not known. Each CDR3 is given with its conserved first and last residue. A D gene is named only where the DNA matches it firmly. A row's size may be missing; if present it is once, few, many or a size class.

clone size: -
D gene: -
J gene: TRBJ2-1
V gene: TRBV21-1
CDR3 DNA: TGTGCCAGCAGCAAAGGGCAGGTCCGAGTCAATGAGCAGTTCTTC
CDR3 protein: CASSKGQVRVNEQFF

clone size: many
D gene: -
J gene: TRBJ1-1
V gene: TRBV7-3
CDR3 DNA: TGTGCCAGCAGCCAGGGACATCAGACTGAAGCTTTCTTT
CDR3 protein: CASSQGHQTEAFF

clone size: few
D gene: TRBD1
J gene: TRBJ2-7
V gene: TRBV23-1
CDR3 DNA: TGCGCCAGCAGATGGGACAGGGGAGATAACTACGAGCAGTACTTC
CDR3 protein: CASRWDRGDNYEQYF

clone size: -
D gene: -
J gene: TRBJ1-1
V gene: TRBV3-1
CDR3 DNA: TGTGCCAGCAGCCAAGGGGCAGATAACACTGAAGCTTTCTTT
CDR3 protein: CASSQGADNTEAFF

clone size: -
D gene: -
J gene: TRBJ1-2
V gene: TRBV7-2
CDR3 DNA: TGTGCCAGCAGCTTCCAAACATCCATGGGGGGCTACACCTTC
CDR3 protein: CASSFQTSMGGYTF

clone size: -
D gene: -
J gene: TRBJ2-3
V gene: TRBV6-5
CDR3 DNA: TGTGCCAGCAGTTACGGCCATGGGACAGATACGCAGTATTTT
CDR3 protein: CASSYGHGTDTQYF

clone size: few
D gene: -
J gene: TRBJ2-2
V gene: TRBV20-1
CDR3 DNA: TGCAGTGCTAGAGGAGGAGGGCCGAACACCGGGGAGCTGTTTTTT
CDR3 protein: CSARGGGPNTGELFF

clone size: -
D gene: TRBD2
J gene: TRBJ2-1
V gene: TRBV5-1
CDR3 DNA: TGCGCCAGCAGCTCCCAACCGACTAGCGGGGGAGAAGAGCAGTTCTTC
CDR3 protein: CASSSQPTSGGEEQFF

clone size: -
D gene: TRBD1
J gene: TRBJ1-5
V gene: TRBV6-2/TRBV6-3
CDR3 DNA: TGTGCCAGCAGTTATCCGGACAGGGCAAACAATCAGCCCCAGCATTTT
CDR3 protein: CASSYPDRANNQPQHF

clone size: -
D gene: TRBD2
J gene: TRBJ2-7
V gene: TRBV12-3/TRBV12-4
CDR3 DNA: TGTGCCAGCACCACGGGGAGGGACCAGCAGTACTTC
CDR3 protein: CASTTGRDQQYF

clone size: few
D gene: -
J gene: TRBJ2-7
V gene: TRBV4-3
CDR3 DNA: TGCGCCAGCAGCCCCAATCCACTAGAACCCTACGAGCAGTACTTC
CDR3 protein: CASSPNPLEPYEQYF

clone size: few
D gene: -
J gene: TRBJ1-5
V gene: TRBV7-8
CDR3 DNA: TGTGCCAGCAGCTTAGCGCAGGGATCGGGCCAGCCCCAGCATTTT
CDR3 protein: CASSLAQGSGQPQHF

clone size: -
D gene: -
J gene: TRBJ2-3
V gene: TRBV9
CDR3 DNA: TGTGCCAGCAGCTTTAGCGTCACAGATACGCAGTATTTT
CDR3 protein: CASSFSVTDTQYF

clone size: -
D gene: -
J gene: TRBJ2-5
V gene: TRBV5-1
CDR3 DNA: TGCGCCAGCAGCCCACAGGGATCGGGAGAGACCCAGTACTTC
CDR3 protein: CASSPQGSGETQYF

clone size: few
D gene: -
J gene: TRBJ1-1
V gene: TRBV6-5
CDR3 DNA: TGTGCCAGCAGTCCGGGACCCGGTAAAGCTTTCTTT
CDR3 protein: CASSPGPGKAFF